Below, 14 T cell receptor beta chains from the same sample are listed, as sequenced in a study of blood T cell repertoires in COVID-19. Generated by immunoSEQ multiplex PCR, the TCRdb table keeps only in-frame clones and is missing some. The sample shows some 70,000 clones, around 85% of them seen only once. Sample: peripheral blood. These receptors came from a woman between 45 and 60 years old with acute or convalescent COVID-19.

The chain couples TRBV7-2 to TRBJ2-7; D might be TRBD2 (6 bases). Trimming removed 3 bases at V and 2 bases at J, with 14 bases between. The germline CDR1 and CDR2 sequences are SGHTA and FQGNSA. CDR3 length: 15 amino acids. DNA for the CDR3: TGTGCCAGCAGCTTCTTCTCCGGGAGTGCCTACGAGCAGTACTTC. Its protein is CASSFFSGSAYEQYF. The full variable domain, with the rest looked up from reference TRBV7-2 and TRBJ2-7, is GAGVSQSPSNKVTEKGKDVELRCDPISGHTALYWYRQSLGQGLEFLIYFQGNSAPDKSGLPSDRFSAERTGGSVSTLTIQRTQQEDSAVYLCASSFFSGSAYEQYFGPGTRLTVT.

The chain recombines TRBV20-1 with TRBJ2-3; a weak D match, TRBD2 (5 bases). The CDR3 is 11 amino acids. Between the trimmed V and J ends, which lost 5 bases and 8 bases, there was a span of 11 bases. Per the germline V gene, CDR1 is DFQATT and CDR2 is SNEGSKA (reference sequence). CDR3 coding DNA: TGCAGTGCTCCTTCGAGGGCTACGCAGTATTTT. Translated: CSAPSRATQYF.

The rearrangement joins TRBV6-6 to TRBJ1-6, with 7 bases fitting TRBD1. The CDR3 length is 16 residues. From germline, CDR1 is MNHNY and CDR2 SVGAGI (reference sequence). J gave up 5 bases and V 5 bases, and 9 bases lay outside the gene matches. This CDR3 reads CASSLLHDRDNSPLHF. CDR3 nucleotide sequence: TGTGCCAGCAGTCTACTCCACGACAGGGATAATTCACCCCTCCACTTT.

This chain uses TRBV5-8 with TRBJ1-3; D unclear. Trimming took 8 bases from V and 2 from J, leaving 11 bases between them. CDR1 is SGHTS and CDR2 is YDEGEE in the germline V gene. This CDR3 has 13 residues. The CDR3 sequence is CASRGPTGNTIYF. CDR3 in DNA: TGTGCCAGTCGAGGGCCAACTGGAAACACCATATATTTT.

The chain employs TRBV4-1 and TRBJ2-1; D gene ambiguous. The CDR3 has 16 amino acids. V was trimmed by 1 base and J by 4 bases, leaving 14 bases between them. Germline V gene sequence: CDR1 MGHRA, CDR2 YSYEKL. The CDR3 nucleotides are TGCGCCAGCAGCCAAGCCAATAGCCTAACATACAATGAGCAGTTCTTC. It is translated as CASSQANSLTYNEQFF.

The DNA of the CDR3 is TGTGCCAGCAGCCAAGTGCGGGGGAGGGGCAATGAGCAGTTCTTC. This gives the protein CASSQVRGRGNEQFF. The gene calls are TRBV3-1 (or the pseudogene TRBV3-2) and TRBJ2-1; TRBD2 agrees at 7 bases. The CDR3 loop spans 15 amino acids. Per germline, CDR1 LGHDT and CDR2 YNNKEL (reference sequence). The trim removed 1 base at V and 6 bases at J, leaving 6 bases unmatched.

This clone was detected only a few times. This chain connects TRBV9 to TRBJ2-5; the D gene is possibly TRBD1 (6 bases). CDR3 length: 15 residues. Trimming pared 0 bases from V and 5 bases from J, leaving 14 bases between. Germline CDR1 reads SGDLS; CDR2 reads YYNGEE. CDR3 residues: CASSVGPDREETQYF. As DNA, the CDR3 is TGTGCCAGCAGCGTAGGACCGGACAGAGAGGAGACCCAGTACTTC.

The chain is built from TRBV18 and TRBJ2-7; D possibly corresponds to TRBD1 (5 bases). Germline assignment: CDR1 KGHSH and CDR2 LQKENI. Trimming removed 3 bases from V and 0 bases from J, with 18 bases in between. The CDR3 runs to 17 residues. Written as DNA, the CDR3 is TGTGCCAGCTCACCGATTTCGGTGTCAGACAGCTCCTACGAGCAGTACTTC. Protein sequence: CASSPISVSDSSYEQYF.

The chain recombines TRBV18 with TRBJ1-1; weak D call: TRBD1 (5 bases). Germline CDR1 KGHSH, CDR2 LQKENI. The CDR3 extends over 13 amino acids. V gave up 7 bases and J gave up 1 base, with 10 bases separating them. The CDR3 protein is CASFQGGNTEAFF. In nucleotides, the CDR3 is TGTGCCAGCTTCCAGGGAGGGAACACTGAAGCTTTCTTT.

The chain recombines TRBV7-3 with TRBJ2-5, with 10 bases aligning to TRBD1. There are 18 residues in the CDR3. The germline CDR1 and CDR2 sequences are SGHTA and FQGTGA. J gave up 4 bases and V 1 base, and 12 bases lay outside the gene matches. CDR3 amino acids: CASSLMGGTGELGETQYF. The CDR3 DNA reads TGTGCCAGCAGCTTAATGGGCGGGACAGGGGAGTTGGGAGAGACCCAGTACTTC.

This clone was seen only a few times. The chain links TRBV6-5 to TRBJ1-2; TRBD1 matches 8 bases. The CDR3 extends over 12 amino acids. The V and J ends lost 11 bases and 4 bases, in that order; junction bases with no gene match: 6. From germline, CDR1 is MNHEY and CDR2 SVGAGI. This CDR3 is CAGRQGTYGYTF. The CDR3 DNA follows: TGTGCCGGACGACAGGGGACCTATGGCTACACCTTC.

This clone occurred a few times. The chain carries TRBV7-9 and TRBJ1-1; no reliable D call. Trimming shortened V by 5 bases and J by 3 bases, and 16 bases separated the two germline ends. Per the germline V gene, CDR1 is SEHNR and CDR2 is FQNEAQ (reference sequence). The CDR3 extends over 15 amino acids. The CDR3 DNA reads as TGTGCCAGCAGCCGTTATGAGGGCGAGGACACTGAAGCTTTCTTT. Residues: CASSRYEGEDTEAFF.

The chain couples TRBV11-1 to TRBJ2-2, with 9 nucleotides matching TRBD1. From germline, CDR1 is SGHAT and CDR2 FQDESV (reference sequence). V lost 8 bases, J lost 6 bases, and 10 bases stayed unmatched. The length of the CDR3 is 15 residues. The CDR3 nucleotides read TGTGCCAGCTCCCTGGACAGGGGTCTTGCCGGGGAGCTGTTTTTT. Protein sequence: CASSLDRGLAGELFF.

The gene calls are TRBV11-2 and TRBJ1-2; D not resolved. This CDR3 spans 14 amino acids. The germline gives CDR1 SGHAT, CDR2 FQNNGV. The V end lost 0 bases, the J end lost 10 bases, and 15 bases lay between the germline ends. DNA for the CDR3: TGTGCCAGCAGCTTAGATATGGCCGGGGTTCTCTACACCTTC. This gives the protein CASSLDMAGVLYTF.